This T cell receptor beta chain was sequenced for a study of persistence of HIV-infected CD4 T cells. Broader study findings: Compared with CD3/CD28-stimulated cells, CMV- and Gag-responding cells showed lower TCRbeta richness. Degenerate expanded CDR3beta sequences were enriched among CMV- and Gag-responding cells.

This nonspecific control used anti-CD3/anti-CD28 bead stimulation of CD4+ T cells. Sorting selected CD4+ T cells upregulating both CD40 ligand and CD69. These HIV-1-infected adults initiated suppressive ART in chronic infection. V dropped 2 bases and J dropped 4; count of bases not matched to a gene: 7. This CDR3 region has 15 residues. CDR1 MNHEY and CDR2 SVGAGI come from the germline V gene. Sequencing used immunoSEQ version 4 in survey mode. Clones were read by immunoSEQ multiplex PCR, and TCRdb kept only the in-frame ones, dropping some. The table records about 46,000 clones, just under 90% of them present only once. About this clone: Its antigen is unknown.

This sequence originates from an adult woman with HIV who was CMV-seropositive. This sample comprised CD4+ T cells sorted from PBMCs after 18-hour stimulation, obtained from a patient who received antiretroviral therapy. This chain links TRBV6-5 with TRBJ1-2; TRBD1 matches 7 bases. CDR3 sequence: CASSYLRDSVYGYTF. The CDR3 DNA reads TGTGCCAGCAGTTACCTCCGGGACAGCGTCTATGGCTACACCTTC.